These 26 T cell receptor beta chains were sequenced from one sample in a study of shared clonotypes between healthy human individuals. Clones were sequenced by immunoSEQ multiplex PCR, and TCRdb holds only the in-frame ones, with some missing. In the table there are about a million clones, 70% to 80% of which are singletons. What was sequenced was memory CD4+ T cells from PBMCs. Subset given: CD45RA-negative fraction. These receptors were taken from a man aged 18 to 35 in good health. Some clones in this sample may be carry-over from other donors' samples.

The genes are TRBV15 and TRBJ2-7; TRBD2 matches at 8 bases. The germline V gene encodes CDR1 LNHNV and CDR2 YYDKDF (reference sequence). CDR3 length: 14 residues. V shed 3 bases and J 1 base; nucleotides not matched to a gene: 2. The chain's CDR3 is CATSSGTSSYEQYF. The CDR3 DNA is TGTGCCACCAGCAGTGGGACTAGTTCCTACGAGCAGTACTTC.

The chain employs TRBV7-2 and TRBJ1-2; a weak D match, TRBD1 (6 bases). The CDR3 is 16 amino acids. V lost 2 bases to trimming and J lost 4 bases, with 17 bases between them. In germline, CDR1 is SGHTA, CDR2 FQGNSA. The CDR3 protein is CASSLTRGTGSYGYTF. CDR3 bases: TGTGCCAGCAGCTTAACCCGCGGCACAGGGTCCTATGGCTACACCTTC.

This chain uses TRBV14 with TRBJ1-2, with 7 bases that match TRBD1. Looked up from germline, CDR1 is SGHDN and CDR2 is FVKESK. Germline trimming cut 4 bases from V and 8 bases from J; bases unmatched to any gene: 16. This CDR3 spans 16 amino acids. The CDR3 sequence: CASSPRTGTFVWGYTF. The CDR3 region has the DNA TGTGCCAGCAGCCCTAGGACAGGAACCTTCGTCTGGGGCTACACCTTC.

Comment on this clone: This likely stems from a read error, as it lies one base from a far larger clone. Distinct nucleotide sequences in the sample also encode this CDR3. CDR3 nucleotides: TGTGCCAGTAGCTTTTGGGGCAGGAGCAATCAGCCCCAGCATTTT. Its translation: CASSFWGRSNQPQHF. The rearrangement uses TRBV5-6 and TRBJ1-5; perhaps TRBD1 as D (5 bases). This CDR3 is built from 15 residues. The germline gives CDR1 SGHDT, CDR2 YYEEEE.

The chain has TRBV7-9 and TRBJ2-1; the D call may be TRBD1 or TRBD2 (6 bases each). CDR1 is SEHNR, CDR2 FQNEAQ, per germline (reference sequence). Between the trimmed V and J ends, which lost 0 bases and 9 bases, there was a span of 9 bases. The CDR3 covers 13 residues. The CDR3 DNA reads TGTGCCAGCAGCTTAGCAGGGGGGAGTGAGCAGTTCTTC. Its protein is CASSLAGGSEQFF.

The rearrangement joins TRBV2 to TRBJ2-3; D remains ambiguous. Trimming shortened V by 5 bases and J by 6 bases, and 9 bases separated the two germline ends. Germline lookup yields CDR1 SNHLY and CDR2 FYNNEI. The CDR3 runs 12 residues. The CDR3 DNA follows: TGTGCCAGCAGTATGCGGTGGGATACGCAGTATTTT. It yields the protein CASSMRWDTQYF.

This chain joins TRBV5-1 and TRBJ2-5, with 7 bases identical to TRBD2. The CDR3 runs to 14 residues. With 1 base clipped from V and 5 bases from J, the junction kept 5 bases outside the gene matches. Germline CDR1 and CDR2: SGHRS and YFSETQ. As DNA, the CDR3 is TGCGCCAGCAGCTTGTGGACTAGTTCTGAGACCCAGTACTTC. This gives the protein CASSLWTSSETQYF.

The chain couples TRBV6-6 to TRBJ1-3, with 7 bases identical to TRBD1. V lost 7 bases and J lost 1; bases outside the gene matches: 7. The CDR3 has 15 amino acids. Germline V gene data show CDR1 as MNHNY and CDR2 as SVGAGI (reference sequence). The CDR3 reads CASTATGWSGNTIYF. Written as DNA, the CDR3 is TGTGCCAGCACCGCGACAGGGTGGTCTGGAAACACCATATATTTT.

In DNA form, the CDR3 reads TGTGCCAGCAGTTTATCTGGGGTTGGAAACACCATATATTTT. Protein product: CASSLSGVGNTIYF. The chain is built from TRBV28 and TRBJ1-3; D is unclear. Germline V gives CDR1 MDHEN, CDR2 SYDVKM. Trimming stripped 1 base from V and 3 bases from J, with 7 bases between. The CDR3 is 14 residues long.

The chain carries TRBV19 and TRBJ2-7; TRBD1 aligns across 12 bases. The J segment lost 3 bases and the V segment lost 9 bases, leaving 3 bases of the junction unmatched. Germline CDR1 is LNHDA and CDR2 is SQIVND (reference sequence). CDR3 length: 13 residues. The CDR3 DNA sequence: TGTGCCAGCCGGGACAGGGGGCGCTACGAGCAGTACTTC. It codes for CASRDRGRYEQYF.

This rearrangement joins TRBV6-6 to TRBJ1-1; D uncertain. The CDR3 loop spans 13 amino acids. Germline V gene lookup returns CDR1 MNHNY and CDR2 SVGAGI (reference sequence). V shed 0 bases and J shed 4 bases, with 6 bases lying between them. As DNA, the CDR3 is TGTGCCAGCAGTTACTCTCGAACCACTGAAGCTTTCTTT. It specifies CASSYSRTTEAFF.

This clone was detected ten times or more. The V gene is TRBV2, the J gene TRBJ2-3, with 8 bases identical to TRBD2. This CDR3 is built from 14 residues. V lost 10 bases and J lost 5; bases outside the gene matches: 11. CDR1 SNHLY and CDR2 FYNNEI come from the germline V gene. The chain's CDR3 is CATAAGVIGDTQYF. Here the CDR3 DNA reads TGTGCCACCGCAGCGGGAGTTATCGGAGATACGCAGTATTTT.

For this clone: A much larger clone lies one base from this, so it may be a read error. V is TRBV6-6 and J is TRBJ1-5; 7 bases line up with TRBD1. Germline CDR1 MNHNY, CDR2 SVGAGI (reference sequence). The CDR3 length is 14 residues. Losses at the gene ends were 6 bases for V and 3 bases for J; bases not matched to a gene: 5. The CDR3 sequence: CASRPDRDNQPQHF. In nucleotides, the CDR3 is TGTGCCAGCAGACCCGACAGGGACAATCAGCCCCAGCATTTT.

The rearrangement uses TRBV11-2 and TRBJ2-3; 8 bases match TRBD2. Looked up from germline, CDR1 is SGHAT and CDR2 is FQNNGV. This CDR3 comprises 12 residues. Losses at the gene ends were 2 bases for V and 9 bases for J; bases not matched to a gene: 1. The CDR3 nucleotides are TGTGCCAGCAGCTTACGGGAGGGCACGCAGTATTTT. Protein product: CASSLREGTQYF.

The V and J genes are TRBV9 and TRBJ1-3; D is ambiguous. CDR1 and CDR2 (germline): SGDLS, YYNGEE. V lost 0 bases and J 4 bases, leaving 11 bases between the germline ends. The CDR3 has 15 residues. CDR3 nucleotides: TGTGCCAGCAGCGTAGATCCGGAGGTGGGAAACACCATATATTTT. Protein: CASSVDPEVGNTIYF.

The gene calls are TRBV4-2 and TRBJ2-7, with 10 bases matching TRBD1. The length of the CDR3 is 14 residues. CDR1 LGHNA and CDR2 YNFKEQ come from the germline V gene. V was clipped by 4 bases and J by 5 bases; unmatched bases: 5. CDR3 in amino acids: CASSPDRGFDEQYF. CDR3 coding DNA: TGTGCCAGCAGCCCGGACAGGGGGTTTGACGAGCAGTACTTC.

CDR3 protein: CAISRDRGGNQPQHF. The DNA for the CDR3 is TGTGCCATCAGTCGGGACAGGGGTGGCAATCAGCCCCAGCATTTT. The gene calls are TRBV10-3 and TRBJ1-5, with 10 bases fitting TRBD1. Germline V CDR1 and CDR2: ENHRY, SYGVKD. The length of the CDR3 is 15 residues. V shed 5 bases and J 2 bases; nucleotides not matched to a gene: 3.

The CDR3 DNA sequence: TGTGCCAGCTCACGGGATTCCGGGACGAACACCGGGGAGCTGTTTTTT. This encodes CASSRDSGTNTGELFF. The chain couples TRBV18 to TRBJ2-2; a weak D match, TRBD2 (5 bases). CDR1 is KGHSH, CDR2 LQKENI, per germline. This CDR3 spans 16 amino acids. V lost 4 bases to trimming and J lost 0 bases, with 12 bases between them. Using reference TRBV18 and TRBJ2-2 for the parts outside the CDR3, the full variable domain is NAGVMQNPRHLVRRRGQEARLRCSPMKGHSHVYWYRQLPEEGLKFMVYLQKENIIDESGMPKERFSAEFPKEGPSILRIQQVVRGDSAAYFCASSRDSGTNTGELFFGEGSRLTVL.

This chain uses TRBV5-5 with TRBJ2-5; TRBD1 matches at 11 bases. The DNA end is a closer match to TRBJ2-7, so the J assignment may be wrong. The CDR3 spans 14 residues. The germline V gene has CDR1 SGHKS and CDR2 YYEKEE (reference sequence). The CDR3 nucleotides read TGTGCCAGCAGAAGCGGGACAGGGGGCTACGAGCAGTACTTC. It specifies CASRSGTGGYEQYF.

A single count supports this clone. This chain joins TRBV5-1 and TRBJ1-5; D is ambiguous. Per germline, CDR1 SGHRS and CDR2 YFSETQ. Trimming stripped 0 bases from V and 4 bases from J, with 11 bases between. CDR3 length: 15 residues. Here the CDR3 reads CASSLGPLGNQPQHF. As DNA, the CDR3 is TGCGCCAGCAGCTTGGGTCCTTTGGGTAATCAGCCCCAGCATTTT.

V gene TRBV6-6 combines with J gene TRBJ2-7; D perhaps matches TRBD2 (5 bases). From germline, CDR1 is MNHNY and CDR2 SVGAGI (reference sequence). The V end lost 4 bases, the J end lost 3 bases, and 7 bases lay between the germline ends. The CDR3 has 12 residues. CDR3 in amino acids: CASSFAGYEQYF. The CDR3 DNA reads as TGTGCCAGCAGTTTTGCGGGCTACGAGCAGTACTTC.

The chain is built from TRBV11-2 and TRBJ1-2; a weak D match, TRBD1 (5 bases). The germline V gene has CDR1 SGHAT and CDR2 FQNNGV. The germline V and J ends were trimmed by 5 bases and 7 bases, with 20 bases remaining between them. This CDR3 contains 15 residues. The chain's CDR3 is CASSKNRGAEGGYTF. In DNA, the CDR3 is TGTGCCAGCAGCAAAAACCGAGGGGCTGAGGGTGGCTACACCTTC.

The chain employs TRBV5-5 and TRBJ2-4, with 9 bases matching TRBD2. The germline V gene has CDR1 SGHKS and CDR2 YYEKEE (reference sequence). The ends lost 1 base at V and 6 bases at J; junction bases unmatched: 8. This CDR3 comprises 16 residues. CDR3 in amino acids: CASSLRREGLGNIQYF. The CDR3 DNA follows: TGTGCCAGCAGCTTGCGGCGGGAGGGTTTGGGAAACATTCAGTACTTC.

J is TRBJ1-5 and V is TRBV6-1, with D maybe TRBD1 (6 bases). The length of the CDR3 is 14 residues. Germline CDR1 is MNHNS and CDR2 is SASEGT. Deletions cut 8 bases from V and 6 bases from J, with 17 bases between. The CDR3 nucleotides read TGTGCCAGCCTCAAGTGGGGGGCTTTTCAGCCCCAGCATTTT. Encoded protein: CASLKWGAFQPQHF.

The chain uses TRBV28 and TRBJ2-5, with 15 bases aligning to TRBD2. CDR3 length: 18 amino acids. J lost 0 bases, V lost 6 bases, and 8 bases had no gene match. Germline CDR1 and CDR2: MDHEN and SYDVKM. The CDR3, as DNA: TGTGCCAGCAGGGGGGGACTAGCGGGAGGCCTTAACCAAGAGACCCAGTACTTC. As protein: CASRGGLAGGLNQETQYF.

Many counts were recorded for this clone. The chain recombines TRBV27 with TRBJ2-5; D may correspond to TRBD1 or TRBD2 (5 bases each). The CDR3 contains 15 residues. CDR1 and CDR2 (germline): MNHEY, SMNVEV (reference sequence). V was trimmed by 7 bases and J by 0 bases, leaving 15 bases between them. The CDR3 sequence is CASTQRQGYQETQYF. CDR3 DNA: TGTGCCAGCACCCAGCGGCAGGGATACCAAGAGACCCAGTACTTC.